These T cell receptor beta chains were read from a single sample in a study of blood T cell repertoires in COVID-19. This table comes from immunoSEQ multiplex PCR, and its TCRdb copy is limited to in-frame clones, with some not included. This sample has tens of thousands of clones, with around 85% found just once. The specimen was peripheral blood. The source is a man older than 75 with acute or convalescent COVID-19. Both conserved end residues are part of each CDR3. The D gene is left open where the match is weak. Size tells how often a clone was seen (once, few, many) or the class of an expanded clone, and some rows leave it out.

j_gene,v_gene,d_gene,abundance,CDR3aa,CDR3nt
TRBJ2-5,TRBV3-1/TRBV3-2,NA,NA,CASSPIRFGSETQYF,TGTGCCAGCAGCCCCATCAGGTTCGGCTCAGAGACCCAGTACTTC
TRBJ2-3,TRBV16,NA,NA,CASSRNLGARTDTQYF,TGTGCCAGCAGCCGGAATCTAGGGGCCCGCACAGATACGCAGTATTTT
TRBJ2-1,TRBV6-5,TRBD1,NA,CASSPPGQGFHEQFF,TGTGCCAGCAGCCCACCGGGACAGGGATTTCATGAGCAGTTCTTC
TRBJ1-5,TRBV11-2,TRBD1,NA,CASSTDRRQPQHF,TGTGCCAGCAGCACGGACAGGAGACAGCCCCAGCATTTT
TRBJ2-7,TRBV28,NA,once,CASSFFSGQEQYF,TGTGCCAGCAGTTTTTTCTCGGGTCAGGAGCAGTACTTC
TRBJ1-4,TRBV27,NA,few,CASSLSAVTGEKLFF,TGTGCCAGCAGTTTATCGGCGGTAACAGGGGAAAAACTGTTTTTT
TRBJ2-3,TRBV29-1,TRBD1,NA,CSLKNRERQGSTDTQYF,TGCAGCCTAAAAAACCGCGAACGACAGGGGAGCACAGATACGCAGTATTTT
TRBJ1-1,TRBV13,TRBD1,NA,CASSRQGGNTEAFF,TGTGCCAGCAGCCGACAGGGTGGGAACACTGAAGCTTTCTTT
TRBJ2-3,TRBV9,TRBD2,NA,CASSQERGADTQYF,TGTGCCAGCAGCCAGGAGCGGGGGGCGGATACGCAGTATTTT
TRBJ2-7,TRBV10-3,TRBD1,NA,CAISERTTGDEQYF,TGTGCCATCAGTGAGCGTACGACAGGGGACGAGCAGTACTTC
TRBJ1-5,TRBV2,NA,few,CASSETGRRQPQHF,TGTGCCAGCAGTGAGACGGGGAGGCGTCAGCCCCAGCATTTT
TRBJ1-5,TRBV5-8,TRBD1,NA,CASSLATGEFQPQHF,TGTGCCAGCAGCTTGGCCACAGGGGAGTTTCAGCCCCAGCATTTT
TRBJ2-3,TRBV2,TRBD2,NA,CASRELAGGWTDTQYF,TGTGCCAGCAGAGAACTAGCGGGGGGCTGGACAGATACGCAGTATTTT
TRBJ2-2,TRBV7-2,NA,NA,CASSLGQVGTGELFF,TGTGCCAGCAGCTTAGGGCAGGTGGGCACCGGGGAGCTGTTTTTT
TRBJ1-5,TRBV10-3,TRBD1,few,CAISGQGNQPQHF,TGTGCCATCAGTGGACAGGGGAATCAGCCCCAGCATTTT
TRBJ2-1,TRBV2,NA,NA,CASSEGTYNEQFF,TGTGCCAGCAGTGAAGGTACCTACAATGAGCAGTTCTTC
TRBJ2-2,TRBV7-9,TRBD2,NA,CASSRTAGTSGSAATGELFF,TGTGCCAGCAGCAGAACCGCCGGGACTAGCGGGAGTGCCGCCACCGGGGAGCTGTTTTTT
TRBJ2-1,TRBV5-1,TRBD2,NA,CASSLGASGGEQFF,TGCGCCAGCAGCTTGGGGGCTAGCGGGGGTGAGCAGTTCTTC
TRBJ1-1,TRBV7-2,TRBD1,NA,CASSLNRGTEAFF,TGTGCCAGCAGCTTAAACAGGGGGACTGAAGCTTTCTTT
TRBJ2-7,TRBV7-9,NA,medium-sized,CASSLDYRSGEQYF,TGTGCCAGCAGCTTAGACTACCGGTCGGGCGAGCAGTACTTC
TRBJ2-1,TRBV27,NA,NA,CASSLRDIYGQFF,TGTGCCAGCAGTCTCCGGGACATCTATGGGCAGTTCTTC
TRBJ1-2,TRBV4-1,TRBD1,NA,CASSPGTVGLTDYGYTF,TGCGCCAGCAGCCCCGGGACAGTCGGTTTAACGGACTATGGCTACACCTTC
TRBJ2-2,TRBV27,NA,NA,CASSLYGTPANTGELFF,TGTGCCAGCAGTTTATACGGGACACCAGCAAACACCGGGGAGCTGTTTTTT
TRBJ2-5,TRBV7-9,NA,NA,CASSLVSLRGETQYF,TGTGCCAGCAGCTTAGTGTCGCTCCGGGGGGAGACCCAGTACTTC
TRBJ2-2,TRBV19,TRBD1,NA,CASSIAGGTGELFF,TGTGCCAGTAGTATAGCAGGGGGCACCGGGGAGCTGTTTTTT
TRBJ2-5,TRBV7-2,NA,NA,CASSFRRGGEQETQYF,TGTGCCAGCAGCTTCCGCAGAGGGGGTGAACAAGAGACCCAGTACTTC
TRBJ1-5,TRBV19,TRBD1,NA,CASADRVRVQPQHF,TGTGCCAGTGCTGACAGGGTGAGGGTTCAGCCCCAGCATTTT
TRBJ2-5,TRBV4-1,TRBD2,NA,CASSQPSGLAGKETQYF,TGCGCCAGCAGCCAACCTTCCGGACTAGCGGGTAAAGAGACCCAGTACTTC
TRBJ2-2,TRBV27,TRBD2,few,CASSRSGGNTGELFF,TGTGCCAGCAGCCGTAGCGGGGGGAACACCGGGGAGCTGTTTTTT
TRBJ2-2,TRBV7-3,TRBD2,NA,CATTPRLAGGTGTGELFF,TGTGCCACCACACCCCGGCTAGCGGGGGGAACGGGCACCGGGGAGCTGTTTTTT
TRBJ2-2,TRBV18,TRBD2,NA,CASSPGIGTNPELFF,TGTGCCAGCTCACCAGGGATAGGGACTAACCCGGAGCTGTTTTTT
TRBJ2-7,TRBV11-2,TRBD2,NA,CASSLDQWGLAGGPYEQYF,TGTGCCAGCAGCTTAGATCAATGGGGGCTAGCGGGAGGGCCCTACGAGCAGTACTTC
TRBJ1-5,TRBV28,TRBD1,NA,CASSLDRVNQPQHF,TGTGCCAGCAGTCTAGACAGGGTAAATCAGCCCCAGCATTTT
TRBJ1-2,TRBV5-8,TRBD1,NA,CASSSEQGVYGYTF,TGTGCCAGCAGCTCGGAACAGGGGGTCTATGGCTACACCTTC
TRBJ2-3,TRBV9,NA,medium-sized,CASSPQGSSTDTQYF,TGTGCCAGCAGCCCACAGGGTAGTTCCACAGATACGCAGTATTTT
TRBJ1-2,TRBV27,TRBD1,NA,CASSSQGASYGYTF,TGTGCCAGCAGTTCACAGGGGGCCTCTTATGGCTACACCTTC